This T cell receptor (beta chain) was sequenced for a study of blood T cell repertoires in COVID-19. In the study overall: From the United States, Italy and Spain came samples of acute and convalescent COVID-19. PBMCs, B-cell-depleted T cells, or T cells were the source of the cDNA or gDNA that made up the material.

V was pared by 3 bases and J by 4 bases, with 13 bases between. This CDR3 spans 15 amino acids. Germline V gene sequence: CDR1 MDHEN, CDR2 SYDVKM. Per the original data handling: Estimates of nucleated cell counts were drawn from the amplification of reference gene primers. Generated by immunoSEQ multiplex PCR, the TCRdb table keeps only in-frame clones and is missing some. Clone size and V and J calls were adopted from that table, with D and trimming inferred from the DNA. The sample yields 100,000 to 150,000 clones, around 83% seen once. This TCR came from a man in his 60s with acute or convalescent COVID-19. Sequencing was performed on peripheral blood. The chain joins TRBV28 to TRBJ1-5; no reliable D call. The CDR3 region has the DNA TGTGCCAGCAGTTTGGCGGGAAGATCAAATCAGCCCCAGCATTTT. Translation: CASSLAGRSNQPQHF.